The rows below give T cell receptor beta chains drawn from one sample of a study of T cell responses to AZD1222 COVID-19 vaccine. Data came from immunoSEQ multiplex PCR; TCRdb stores just in-frame clones and leaves some out. The sample shows around 120,000 clones, 87% of them seen only once. The material sequenced was peripheral blood, taken on day 0 of AZD1222 vaccination. Receptor source: an adult in good health. Both conserved end residues are trimmed from each CDR3. The size entry is marked missing in some rows and otherwise reads once, few, many or a size class.

J: TRBJ2-3
size: once
V: TRBV3-1/TRBV3-2
CDR3: ASSPSGGGPLTDTQY

J: TRBJ2-7
size: .
V: TRBV6-1
CDR3: ASSEAWLTYEQY

J: TRBJ1-4
size: .
V: TRBV6-1
CDR3: ASSERQGLGTNEKLF

J: TRBJ2-7
size: .
V: TRBV6-2/TRBV6-3
CDR3: ASSTPYLTSRALYEQY

J: TRBJ2-5
size: .
V: TRBV5-1
CDR3: ASSWGQGGETQY

J: TRBJ2-1
size: .
V: TRBV11-2
CDR3: ASRGVGNEQF

J: TRBJ1-4
size: .
V: TRBV9
CDR3: ASSVEGATNEKLF

J: TRBJ2-7
size: .
V: TRBV27
CDR3: ASSPNSLAGSFWKQY

J: TRBJ1-1
size: .
V: TRBV19
CDR3: ASSISHPTGLNTEAF

J: TRBJ1-2
size: .
V: TRBV3-1/TRBV3-2
CDR3: ASSQVTGGLYGYT

J: TRBJ2-7
size: .
V: TRBV6-5
CDR3: ASSSPPGAYEQY

J: TRBJ1-2
size: .
V: TRBV4-3
CDR3: ASSQGANYGYT

J: TRBJ2-5
size: .
V: TRBV11-2
CDR3: ASSLVGGGTQY

J: TRBJ1-5
size: .
V: TRBV27
CDR3: ASRATGAIQPQH

J: TRBJ2-6
size: many
V: TRBV6-1
CDR3: ASSDEGRSGANVLT

J: TRBJ2-3
size: .
V: TRBV4-1
CDR3: ASSKKREGGTDTQY

J: TRBJ2-7
size: once
V: TRBV4-2
CDR3: ASSQFPPLAPYEQY

J: TRBJ2-7
size: .
V: TRBV10-3
CDR3: AISESSPPYEQY

J: TRBJ2-1
size: .
V: TRBV11-3
CDR3: ASSQGSSGSPSTEQF

J: TRBJ2-7
size: .
V: TRBV20-1
CDR3: SAGYNYEQY

J: TRBJ1-1
size: .
V: TRBV7-3
CDR3: ASSWDGNTEAF

J: TRBJ1-6
size: .
V: TRBV19
CDR3: ASTPLQGAHSPLH

J: TRBJ2-7
size: .
V: TRBV7-2
CDR3: ASSRSGGAYEQY

J: TRBJ1-1
size: .
V: TRBV11-3
CDR3: ASSPLGVLNTEAF

J: TRBJ1-2
size: .
V: TRBV13
CDR3: ASSPPTGYEKYGYT

J: TRBJ2-7
size: .
V: TRBV28
CDR3: ASSPGAGVPYEQY

J: TRBJ2-7
size: .
V: TRBV7-8
CDR3: ASSLGQEGLYYEQY